The 30 T cell receptor beta chains given below trace back to one sample, sequenced in a study of CD8 T cells in Susac syndrome (dated by TCRdb to between 2018 and 2020). Receptor amplification or capture employed the immunoSEQ multiplex PCR assay. RNA was extracted using the RNeasy kit, and roughly 0.5 to 1 ug of the RNA was reverse transcribed with random hexamers. The raw public reads went through TCRdb reprocessing: fastp at Q25, MiXCR clone calling, in-frame beta chains kept. Under each unique CDR3 protein, matching rows form one entry showing the most common genes and DNA. For this sample the table gives about 160,000 distinct CDR3 sequences, of which about 90% were detected only once. 0.065% to 0.085% of the sample is in the top ten clones. Sequenced material: CD4+ T cells from PBMCs. The receptors were sampled from a human donor in good health.

V usage is TRBV20-1 and J usage is TRBJ1-2; D not resolved. Germline CDR1 is DFQATT and CDR2 is SNEGSKA (reference sequence). The V end lost 0 bases, the J end lost 1 base, and 6 bases lay between the germline ends. The CDR3 sequence is 13 residues long. The CDR3 coding sequence is TGCAGTGCTAGAGACTGGTTTAACTATGGCTACACCTTC. Its protein product is CSARDWFNYGYTF.

The gene calls are TRBV4-2 and TRBJ2-7; 10 bases are shared with TRBD1. The germline gives CDR1 LGHNA, CDR2 YNFKEQ. J lost 2 bases, V lost 1 base, and 2 bases had no gene match. CDR3 length: 15 residues. The CDR3 DNA is TGTGCCAGCAGCCAAGGAGGACAGGGGGCCTACGAGCAGTACTTC. Amino acid sequence: CASSQGGQGAYEQYF.

This rearrangement joins TRBV20-1 to TRBJ1-5, with D possibly TRBD1 on 6 matching bases. The CDR3 contains 13 residues. Trimming left V 3 bases short and J 5 bases short, with 11 bases between. Germline CDR1 and CDR2: DFQATT and SNEGSKA (reference sequence). The CDR3 reads CSASDRPDQPQHF. Here the CDR3 DNA reads TGCAGTGCTAGCGACAGGCCGGATCAGCCCCAGCATTTT.

This chain links TRBV5-1 with TRBJ1-4; D call uncertain. V lost 4 bases and J 4 bases, leaving 11 bases between the germline ends. The CDR3 runs to 14 residues. Looked up from germline, CDR1 is SGHRS and CDR2 is YFSETQ. Here the CDR3 reads CASSRTGFNEKLFF. The CDR3 DNA sequence: TGCGCCAGCAGCCGGACGGGATTTAATGAAAAACTGTTTTTT.

The rearrangement joins TRBV11-2 to TRBJ2-5; D is perhaps TRBD2 (6 bases). Germline lookup yields CDR1 SGHAT and CDR2 FQNNGV. The CDR3 has 13 residues. The V gene lost 8 bases and the J gene lost 2 bases, with 12 bases spanning the gap. The CDR3 DNA reads TGTGCCAGCTCTCGGGAGAGACAAGAGACCCAGTACTTC. Translation gives CASSRERQETQYF.

This clonotype was observed a single time. The V gene is TRBV20-1, the J gene TRBJ1-1; a possible D gene is TRBD1 (5 bases). Per the germline V gene, CDR1 is DFQATT and CDR2 is SNEGSKA (reference sequence). V was cut by 4 bases and J by 5 bases, with 20 bases left in between. The CDR3 covers 15 residues. DNA of the CDR3: TGCAGTGCTACCGCACCCCTCAAGGGGCGAACTGAAGCTTTCTTT. Encoded protein: CSATAPLKGRTEAFF.

V and J are TRBV7-9 and TRBJ2-2; a possible D gene is TRBD2 (5 bases). V lost 6 bases and J 3 bases, leaving 5 bases between the germline ends. This CDR3 contains 12 residues. Germline V gives CDR1 SEHNR, CDR2 FQNEAQ (reference sequence). The CDR3 DNA sequence: TGTGCCAGCAGGCGGGACACCGGGGAGCTGTTTTTT. This sequence encodes CASRRDTGELFF. Full variable domain (remainder filled in from reference TRBV7-9 and TRBJ2-2): DTGVSQNPRHKITKRGQNVTFRCDPISEHNRLYWYRQTLGQGPEFLTYFQNEAQLEKSRLLSDRFSAERPKGSFSTLEIQRTEQGDSAMYLCASRRDTGELFFGEGSRLTVL.

The rearrangement uses TRBV4-1 and TRBJ1-2; D is uncertain. Germline CDR1 reads MGHRA; CDR2 reads YSYEKL. V was shortened by 0 bases and J by 8 bases, with 13 bases between the two germline ends. The CDR3 extends over 14 amino acids. CDR3 residues: CASSQDNRPIGYTF. The CDR3 coding sequence is TGCGCCAGCAGCCAAGATAACCGGCCCATCGGCTACACCTTC.

V gene TRBV9 combines with J gene TRBJ2-1; D possibly corresponds to TRBD1 (6 bases). V lost 3 bases, J lost 4 bases, and 20 bases lay in between. Germline V gene sequence: CDR1 SGDLS, CDR2 YYNGEE. CDR3 length equals 17 residues. The CDR3 spells CASSARVGTRGYNEQFF. CDR3 sequence (DNA): TGTGCCAGCAGCGCCCGGGTTGGGACACGGGGTTACAATGAGCAGTTCTTC.

This rearrangement joins TRBV6-2 or TRBV6-3 to TRBJ2-7; no clear D. The germline gives CDR1 MNHEY, CDR2 SVGEGT. The CDR3 spans 14 residues. With 2 bases removed from V and 2 bases from J, the gap between germline ends came to 10 bases. The CDR3 is CASSYVGQAYEQYF. CDR3 in DNA: TGTGCCAGCAGTTACGTCGGCCAGGCCTACGAGCAGTACTTC.

The chain couples TRBV10-3 to TRBJ2-1, with D perhaps TRBD2 (6 bases). Germline CDR1 and CDR2: ENHRY and SYGVKD. V was cut by 6 bases and J by 6 bases, with 15 bases left in between. The CDR3 runs to 14 residues. CDR3: CAIRPGDSGNEQFF. The DNA for the CDR3 is TGTGCCATCAGACCCGGGGATAGCGGCAATGAGCAGTTCTTC.

The DNA for the CDR3 is TGTGCCAGCAGTCCCGGACAGGGGCTCCCCGGGGAGCTGTTTTTT. As protein: CASSPGQGLPGELFF. The V gene is TRBV3-1, the J gene TRBJ2-2, with TRBD1 matching over 9 bases. This CDR3 has 15 amino acids. After removal of 6 bases from V and 6 bases from J, the junction contained 8 bases not matched to a gene. Germline V CDR1 and CDR2: LGHDT, YNNKEL (reference sequence).

The chain couples TRBV7-9 to TRBJ2-2, with 9 bases that match TRBD2. Germline V gene data show CDR1 as SEHNR and CDR2 as FQNEAQ (reference sequence). The CDR3 is made up of 15 amino acids. With 5 bases clipped from V and 0 bases from J, the junction kept 1 base outside the gene matches. CDR3 in DNA: TGTGCCAGCAGCGAGCGGGGGGCGAACACCGGGGAGCTGTTTTTT. Its translation is CASSERGANTGELFF.

The chain recombines TRBV5-1 with TRBJ1-1, with a weak D call TRBD1 (5 bases). The V gene's germline CDR1 is SGHRS and CDR2 YFSETQ. CDR3 length: 15 amino acids. V lost 1 base, J lost 11 bases, and 21 bases lay in between. In DNA, the CDR3 is TGCGCCAGCAGCTTGAAAAGGGGCGGAATTAATCGCGCTTTCTTT. As protein: CASSLKRGGINRAFF.

The chain combines TRBV20-1 with TRBJ1-1, with D possibly being TRBD1 (5 bases). The CDR3 is 12 amino acids. Trimming took off 3 bases at V and 5 bases at J, with 10 bases between the two ends. Germline-derived CDR1 and CDR2 are DFQATT and SNEGSKA (reference sequence). CDR3 amino acids: CSARGGGTEAFF. CDR3 coding DNA: TGCAGTGCTAGGGGCGGGGGAACTGAAGCTTTCTTT.

This sequence joins TRBV5-1 and TRBJ1-5, with D possibly TRBD1 on 5 matching bases. The V gene's germline CDR1 is SGHRS and CDR2 YFSETQ. The CDR3 contains 14 residues. V gave up 0 bases and J gave up 16 bases, with 20 bases separating them. CDR3 coding DNA: TGCGCCAGCAGCTTGGGAGGAACAGGCGATAAAAAACATTTT. As protein: CASSLGGTGDKKHF.

This sequence joins TRBV9 and TRBJ2-5; weak D call: TRBD1 (6 bases). The CDR3 covers 14 residues. Deletions cut 3 bases from V and 1 base from J, with 10 bases between. The germline CDR1 and CDR2 sequences are SGDLS and YYNGEE. This CDR3 is CASSGGQPQETQYF. The CDR3 DNA sequence: TGTGCCAGCAGCGGCGGACAGCCCCAAGAGACCCAGTACTTC.

The gene calls are TRBV3-1 and TRBJ1-2; D remains unclear. CDR1 and CDR2 from the germline V gene are LGHDT and YNNKEL (reference sequence). Trimming took 1 base from V and 0 from J, leaving 9 bases between them. The CDR3 sequence is 15 residues long. The CDR3 loop is CASSQAVTPNYGYTF. CDR3 DNA sequence: TGTGCCAGCAGCCAAGCCGTGACACCTAACTATGGCTACACCTTC.

The chain is built from TRBV11-2 and TRBJ2-3; D is uncertain. The length of the CDR3 is 13 residues. CDR1 is SGHAT, CDR2 FQNNGV, per germline. The ends were cut back, 1 base at V and 5 bases at J, with 7 bases in the middle. This CDR3 is CASSLGALDTQYF. The CDR3 DNA sequence: TGTGCCAGCAGCTTAGGGGCCCTAGATACGCAGTATTTT.

The chain employs TRBV18 and TRBJ2-7; D is ambiguous. The CDR3 spans 13 residues. CDR1 and CDR2 from the germline V gene are KGHSH and LQKENI. V gave up 6 bases and J gave up 0 bases, with 9 bases separating them. CDR3 in amino acids: CASSPGISYEQYF. CDR3 bases: TGTGCCAGCTCCCCCGGTATCTCCTACGAGCAGTACTTC.

The genes are TRBV5-4 and TRBJ2-5, with D perhaps TRBD1 or TRBD2 (6 bases each). Per the germline V gene, CDR1 is SGHNT and CDR2 is YYREEE (reference sequence). Trimming cost V 0 bases and J 5 bases, with 14 bases left between them. The CDR3 contains 15 residues. CDR3 protein: CASSLDGGGGETQYF. As DNA, the CDR3 is TGTGCCAGCAGCTTGGACGGGGGCGGTGGGGAGACCCAGTACTTC.

The CDR3 here is CASSRLTQGMVTEAFF. In nucleotides, the CDR3 is TGCGCCAGCAGCCGTCTGACACAGGGTATGGTCACTGAAGCTTTCTTT. V gene TRBV4-1 combines with J gene TRBJ1-1, with D perhaps matching TRBD1 (6 bases). In germline, CDR1 is MGHRA, CDR2 YSYEKL. Trimming cost V 4 bases and J 4 bases, with 19 bases left between them. The CDR3 loop spans 16 amino acids.

The chain couples TRBV2 to TRBJ1-2, with D possibly matching TRBD1 (5 bases). V was cut by 6 bases and J by 6 bases, with 14 bases left in between. The CDR3 runs to 13 residues. The germline V gene encodes CDR1 SNHLY and CDR2 FYNNEI. The CDR3 reads CASRGRTLDGYTF. CDR3 sequence (DNA): TGTGCCAGCAGGGGACGGACGTTGGATGGCTACACCTTC.

V gene TRBV24-1 combines with J gene TRBJ1-4, with D perhaps TRBD1 (5 bases). This CDR3 has 15 amino acids. Germline V gene lookup returns CDR1 KGHDR and CDR2 SFDVKD. V lost 5 bases and J 8 bases, leaving 17 bases between the germline ends. The CDR3 loop reads CATSGAEGPGEKLFF. The CDR3 DNA follows: TGTGCCACCAGTGGGGCCGAGGGGCCAGGGGAAAAACTGTTTTTT.

V is TRBV28 and J is TRBJ2-7; D gene unclear. The CDR3 sequence is 15 residues long. CDR1 is MDHEN, CDR2 SYDVKM, per germline. The V and J ends lost 8 bases and 0 bases respectively, with 17 bases between them. This CDR3 reads CASGSGSAASYEQYF. In DNA, the CDR3 is TGTGCCAGCGGTAGTGGGTCCGCGGCCTCCTACGAGCAGTACTTC.

The chain has TRBV28 and TRBJ2-1; TRBD2 is a possible D gene (5 bases). The CDR3 has 15 amino acids. V lost 4 bases, J lost 4 bases, and 14 bases lay in between. Germline CDR1 is MDHEN and CDR2 is SYDVKM. Here the CDR3 DNA reads TGTGCCAGCAGTTCCCCGGGGAGCGAATACAATGAGCAGTTCTTC. Translating gives CASSSPGSEYNEQFF.

The chain has TRBV6-6 and TRBJ1-2; D is undetermined. The germline gives CDR1 MNHNY, CDR2 SVGAGI (reference sequence). This CDR3 is built from 13 residues. Trimming removed 5 bases from V and 6 bases from J, with 13 bases in between. CDR3 amino acids: CASSPADRDGYTF. CDR3 bases: TGTGCCAGCAGTCCCGCGGACCGAGATGGCTACACCTTC.

The chain recombines TRBV6-5 with TRBJ2-3, with D possibly matching TRBD2 (6 bases). The CDR3 is 14 residues long. Trimming took 7 bases from V and 3 from J, leaving 14 bases between them. Germline CDR1 is MNHEY and CDR2 is SVGAGI. CDR3 region: CASNIGGRTDTQYF. CDR3 sequence (DNA): TGTGCCAGCAATATCGGGGGACGTACAGATACGCAGTATTTT.

The chain carries TRBV18 and TRBJ1-4; D call uncertain. Germline loops: CDR1 KGHSH, CDR2 LQKENI. Trimming pared 3 bases from V and 5 bases from J, leaving 7 bases between. The CDR3 is 13 residues long. The CDR3 is CASSPILNEKLFF. In DNA form, the CDR3 reads TGTGCCAGCTCACCGATCCTAAATGAAAAACTGTTTTTT. The entire variable domain, with the rest obtained from reference TRBV18 and TRBJ1-4, is as follows: NAGVMQNPRHLVRRRGQEARLRCSPMKGHSHVYWYRQLPEEGLKFMVYLQKENIIDESGMPKERFSAEFPKEGPSILRIQQVVRGDSAAYFCASSPILNEKLFFGSGTQLSVL.

This chain uses TRBV29-1 with TRBJ2-5, with TRBD2 matching over 7 bases. The CDR3 consists of 13 residues. Trimming cost V 7 bases and J 5 bases; bases outside gene matches: 10. CDR1 and CDR2 from the germline V gene are SQVTM and ANQGSEA. CDR3 residues: CSAGTNIGETQYF. The CDR3 nucleotides read TGCAGCGCCGGGACTAACATAGGGGAGACCCAGTACTTC.